Listed here are 12 T cell receptor beta chains from one sample, sequenced in a study of cytotoxic CD8 clonotypes in ibrutinib-treated CLL (dated by TCRdb to the early 2020s). Explained via the paper, the time point label denotes: approximately 25 months on ibrutinib. The method behind the library was the immunoSEQ multiplex PCR assay. TCRdb provides this immuneACCESS table in a form limited to in-frame rearrangements. Some clones are lacking; in checked studies, under half of them reflect an unresolved V gene, and why the rest are absent is not known. The sample data list some 200,000 clones, and around 70% of these were observed just once. Together, the top ten hold roughly an eighth of the sample. The specimen comprised PBMCs, sampled after 24 months of ibrutinib treatment. These TCRs come from a human donor with chronic lymphocytic leukemia.

This clone was counted a single time. V gene TRBV11-2 combines with J gene TRBJ2-7, with 7 bases aligning to TRBD1. CDR3 size: 14 residues. Looked up from germline, CDR1 is SGHAT and CDR2 is FQNNGV. With 6 bases clipped from V and 1 base from J, the junction kept 6 bases outside the gene matches. The CDR3 region is CASSGRQGSYEQYF. In nucleotides, the CDR3 is TGTGCCAGCAGTGGGCGACAGGGATCCTACGAGCAGTACTTC. The full variable domain, completed using reference TRBV11-2 and TRBJ2-7, is EAGVAQSPRYKIIEKRQSVAFWCNPISGHATLYWYQQILGQGPKLLIQFQNNGVVDDSQLPKDRFSAERLKGVDSTLKIQPAKLEDSAVYLCASSGRQGSYEQYFGPGTRLTVT.

This clone has just a few counts. The CDR3 DNA reads TGTGCCAGCAGCGGACAGGCCATCGGCTACACCTTC. It is translated as CASSGQAIGYTF. The gene calls are TRBV9 and TRBJ1-2; possible D gene TRBD1, 6 bases. The germline V and J ends were trimmed by 3 bases and 8 bases, with 11 bases remaining between them. The germline V gene has CDR1 SGDLS and CDR2 YYNGEE. The CDR3 totals 12 residues.

The V call is TRBV5-1, the J call TRBJ2-3, with 7 bases identical to TRBD2. The V and J ends lost 4 bases and 2 bases, in that order; junction bases with no gene match: 13. The CDR3 sequence is 17 residues long. Germline V CDR1 and CDR2: SGHRS, YFSETQ. The CDR3 loop is CASSNRLSGMITDTQYF. The DNA for the CDR3 is TGCGCCAGCAGCAACCGACTAAGCGGGATGATCACAGATACGCAGTATTTT.

The V call is TRBV4-3, the J call TRBJ2-2; D not certain. CDR1 LGHNA and CDR2 YSLEER come from the germline V gene. Trimming removed 7 bases at V and 2 bases at J, with 14 bases between. This CDR3 is 15 amino acids long. The CDR3 protein is CASKLTDYNTGELFF. In DNA, the CDR3 is TGCGCCAGCAAACTAACCGATTACAACACCGGGGAGCTGTTTTTT.

This chain joins TRBV5-1 and TRBJ2-5, with D perhaps TRBD1 (6 bases). This CDR3 is built from 13 residues. Trimming left V 4 bases short and J 4 bases short, with 11 bases between. From germline, CDR1 is SGHRS and CDR2 YFSETQ. The CDR3 DNA sequence: TGCGCCAGCAGCGAGGTAGGGGGAGAGACCCAGTACTTC. Translation gives CASSEVGGETQYF.

The chain combines TRBV15 with TRBJ1-5, with D tentatively TRBD1 (6 bases). This CDR3 comprises 15 residues. CDR1 is LNHNV, CDR2 YYDKDF, per germline (reference sequence). V shed 1 base and J shed 3 bases, with 10 bases lying between them. The CDR3 DNA reads TGTGCCACCAGCAGAGGAGGGACAATCAATCAGCCCCAGCATTTT. It specifies CATSRGGTINQPQHF.

This rearrangement joins TRBV10-3 to TRBJ2-1, with D perhaps matching TRBD2 (5 bases). Germline assignment: CDR1 ENHRY and CDR2 SYGVKD. This CDR3 comprises 14 residues. Trimming took 5 bases from V and 2 from J, leaving 10 bases between them. The DNA of the CDR3 is TGTGCCATCAGTCGAGGGTCCCCCTACAATGAGCAGTTCTTC. Translated, it gives CAISRGSPYNEQFF.

The V call is TRBV4-1, the J call TRBJ1-2, with 9 positions matching TRBD1. Germline trimming cut 4 bases from V and 1 base from J; bases unmatched to any gene: 7. There are 16 residues in the CDR3. CDR1 is MGHRA and CDR2 is YSYEKL in the germline V gene. The CDR3 region is CASSLHRDRDNYGYTF. The DNA for the CDR3 is TGCGCCAGCAGCCTCCACCGGGACAGGGATAACTATGGCTACACCTTC.

The chain uses TRBV6-5 and TRBJ2-5, with D unresolved. With 6 bases removed from V and 0 bases from J, the gap between germline ends came to 11 bases. CDR1 MNHEY and CDR2 SVGAGI come from the germline V gene. This CDR3 has 14 amino acids. CDR3 nucleotide sequence: TGTGCCAGCAGAATACAGCCGTACCAAGAGACCCAGTACTTC. As protein: CASRIQPYQETQYF.

This chain joins TRBV5-1 and TRBJ1-5; D unresolved. V lost 0 bases to trimming and J lost 0 bases, with 10 bases between them. Germline values: CDR1 SGHRS, CDR2 YFSETQ. The CDR3 loop spans 16 amino acids. The CDR3 DNA sequence: TGCGCCAGCAGCTTGGTTCCGGGGTATAGCAATCAGCCCCAGCATTTT. This encodes CASSLVPGYSNQPQHF.

V gene TRBV5-4 combines with J gene TRBJ2-3; no definite D call. V dropped 6 bases and J dropped 0 bases, with 8 bases sitting between them. The CDR3 loop spans 13 amino acids. Germline CDR1 reads SGHNT; CDR2 reads YYREEE (reference sequence). The CDR3, as DNA: TGTGCCAGCACCGACCAGAGCACAGATACGCAGTATTTT. It encodes CASTDQSTDTQYF. Combining the CDR3 with reference TRBV5-4 and TRBJ2-3 gives the whole variable domain ETGVTQSPTHLIKTRGQQVTLRCSSQSGHNTVSWYQQALGQGPQFIFQYYREEENGRGNFPPRFSGLQFPNYSSELNVNALELDDSALYLCASTDQSTDTQYFGPGTRLTVL.

There are a few counts of this clone. The CDR3 region has the DNA TGTGCCAGCAGCCCCCAAACACTCTTCCTAAACTATGGCTACACCTTC. Encoded protein: CASSPQTLFLNYGYTF. V gene TRBV7-2 combines with J gene TRBJ1-2; D remains ambiguous. Germline V gene lookup returns CDR1 SGHTA and CDR2 FQGNSA. Trimming pared 5 bases from V and 2 bases from J, leaving 18 bases between. There are 16 residues in the CDR3. Full variable domain (missing parts from reference TRBV7-2 and TRBJ1-2): GAGVSQSPSNKVTEKGKDVELRCDPISGHTALYWYRQSLGQGLEFLIYFQGNSAPDKSGLPSDRFSAERTGGSVSTLTIQRTQQEDSAVYLCASSPQTLFLNYGYTFGSGTRLTVV.